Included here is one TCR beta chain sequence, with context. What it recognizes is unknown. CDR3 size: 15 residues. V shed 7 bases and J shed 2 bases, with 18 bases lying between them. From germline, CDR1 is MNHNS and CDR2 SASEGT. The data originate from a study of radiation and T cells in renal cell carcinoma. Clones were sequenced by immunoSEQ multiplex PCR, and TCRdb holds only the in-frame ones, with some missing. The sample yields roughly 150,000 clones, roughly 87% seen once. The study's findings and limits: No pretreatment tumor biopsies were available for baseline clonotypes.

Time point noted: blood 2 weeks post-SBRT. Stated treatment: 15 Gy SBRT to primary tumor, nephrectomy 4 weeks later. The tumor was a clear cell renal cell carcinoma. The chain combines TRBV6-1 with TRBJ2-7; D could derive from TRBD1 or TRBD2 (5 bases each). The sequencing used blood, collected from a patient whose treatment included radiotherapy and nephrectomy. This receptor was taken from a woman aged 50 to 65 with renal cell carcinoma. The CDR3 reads CASTPTGQGAYEQYF. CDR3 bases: TGTGCCAGCACTCCGACGGGGCAGGGTGCCTACGAGCAGTACTTC.